What follows are 2 T cell receptor beta chains derived from one specimen sequenced in a study of cytomegalovirus exposure and HLA in healthy donors. In the PCR, 60 Vbeta and 13 Jbeta primers were used. Method: immunoSEQ multiplex PCR; TCRdb's copy keeps in-frame clones and lacks some. Of roughly 110,000 clones listed, over 75% were seen once; the top ten hold roughly 9.8%. The specimen sequenced was PBMCs. These TCRs come from a man aged 35 to 55 in good health and CMV-seropositive.

V usage is TRBV2 and J usage is TRBJ1-2, with D possibly matching TRBD1 (6 bases). The CDR3 extends over 13 amino acids. Trimming pared 6 bases from V and 3 bases from J, leaving 11 bases between. Germline lookup yields CDR1 SNHLY and CDR2 FYNNEI. For the CDR3, the DNA is TGTGCCAGCAGGGAGTCAGGGGACTATGGCTACACCTTC. Translation: CASRESGDYGYTF.

J is TRBJ2-5 and V is TRBV6-5, with 10 bases lining up with TRBD1. The germline V gene encodes CDR1 MNHEY and CDR2 SVGAGI. CDR3 length: 13 residues. Trimming cost V 6 bases and J 5 bases; bases outside gene matches: 3. CDR3 sequence reads: CASRGQGWETQYF. CDR3 nucleotides: TGTGCCAGCAGGGGACAGGGGTGGGAGACCCAGTACTTC.